A selection of T cell receptor beta chains follows, all from one sample in a study of vaccination effects on CD4 cells after COVID-19. What these receptors recognize is not known. Sequencing used immunoSEQ multiplex PCR; TCRdb keeps in-frame clones, though not all of them. The sample holds approximately 24,000 clones, approximately 80% seen once. Sequencing was performed on CD4+ T cells from PBMCs cultured with SARS-CoV-2 spike peptides, taken after COVID-19 vaccination. Every receptor here comes from a human donor who received a COVID-19 vaccine. Some clones in this sample may be carry-over from other donors' samples. Both conserved end residues are trimmed from each CDR3. The D gene is left open where the match is weak.

>TRBJ2-2|TRBV9|TRBD2
ASSVAASGYTGELF
>TRBJ1-2|TRBV5-1|TRBD1
ASSLTGVIIDGYT
>TRBJ2-5|TRBV7-2|TRBD1
ASSLGGQGAQY
>TRBJ1-4|TRBV5-1|TRBD1
ASSPGQGGEKLF
>TRBJ1-4|TRBV19|-
ASSTGLDEKLF
>TRBJ2-4|TRBV20-1|TRBD2
SASWTSGGLAKNIQY
>TRBJ2-3|TRBV6-2/TRBV6-3|-
ASSYRWASTDTQY
>TRBJ1-3|TRBV18|TRBD1
ASSRQEGANSGNTIY
>TRBJ2-3|TRBV4-3|TRBD2
ASSQDHSGGTDTQY
>TRBJ1-2|TRBV19|TRBD1
ASSYEWTGRDYGYT
>TRBJ2-3|TRBV18|-
ASSPGESAN
>TRBJ2-5|TRBV30|-
AWRRPLETQY
>TRBJ2-3|TRBV24-1|-
ATTSGASTDTQY
>TRBJ2-5|TRBV24-1|TRBD2
ATSGLAGGEETQY
>TRBJ1-2|TRBV3-1/TRBV3-2|TRBD1
ASSQGQYYGYT
>TRBJ2-5|TRBV6-1|TRBD1
ASSEDRGGETQY
>TRBJ2-1|TRBV9|-
VSSVRDSYNEQF
>TRBJ1-1|TRBV19|TRBD1
ASSISGGGTEAF
>TRBJ1-4|TRBV7-2|TRBD1
ASSLGGQGGEKLF
>TRBJ2-1|TRBV27|-
ASRVDRFGEQF
>TRBJ1-6|TRBV27|TRBD1
ASTPRGGYSPLH
>TRBJ1-1|TRBV24-1|-
ATSDVWGTEAF
>TRBJ2-3|TRBV5-1|-
ASSFLADTQY
>TRBJ1-4|TRBV25-1|-
ASSGPDGTKLF
>TRBJ1-5|TRBV3-1/TRBV3-2|TRBD1
ASSQGRGRNQPQH
>TRBJ2-6|TRBV7-8|TRBD1
ASSLRDRGISGANVLT
>TRBJ2-6|TRBV5-1|-
ASSWGSGANVLT
>TRBJ1-5|TRBV5-1|-
ASSEGNGNQPQH
>TRBJ1-2|TRBV6-5|TRBD1
ASNSGTADNYGYT
>TRBJ1-2|TRBV6-5|TRBD1
ASSRDRANYGYT
>TRBJ2-2|TRBV25-1|-
ASSKTVWTGELF
>TRBJ1-1|TRBV18|-
ASSNAQGEAF
>TRBJ1-1|TRBV21-1|-
ASSTGPKNTEAF
>TRBJ2-3|TRBV7-2|TRBD2
ASSHLAGGFISTDTQY
>TRBJ1-4|TRBV27|-
ASSLHGVEKLF
>TRBJ1-2|TRBV3-1/TRBV3-2|-
ASSQGGRGGGLGKVDGYT
>TRBJ2-5|TRBV12-5|-
ASGFQETQY
>TRBJ2-5|TRBV6-2/TRBV6-3|-
ASSWQGQETQY
>TRBJ2-2|TRBV7-8|-
ASSRGRSGELF
>TRBJ2-1|TRBV5-8|TRBD1
ASSRQGFFSNEQF
>TRBJ2-5|TRBV30|TRBD2
AWGRTSGVQETQY
>TRBJ1-3|TRBV7-6|-
ASSLSGAGAGNTIY
>TRBJ1-3|TRBV3-1/TRBV3-2|-
ASSQAGPLISGNTIY
>TRBJ1-4|TRBV2|TRBD1
ASRMTGGADEKLF
>TRBJ1-6|TRBV14|-
ASSSYGRSPLH